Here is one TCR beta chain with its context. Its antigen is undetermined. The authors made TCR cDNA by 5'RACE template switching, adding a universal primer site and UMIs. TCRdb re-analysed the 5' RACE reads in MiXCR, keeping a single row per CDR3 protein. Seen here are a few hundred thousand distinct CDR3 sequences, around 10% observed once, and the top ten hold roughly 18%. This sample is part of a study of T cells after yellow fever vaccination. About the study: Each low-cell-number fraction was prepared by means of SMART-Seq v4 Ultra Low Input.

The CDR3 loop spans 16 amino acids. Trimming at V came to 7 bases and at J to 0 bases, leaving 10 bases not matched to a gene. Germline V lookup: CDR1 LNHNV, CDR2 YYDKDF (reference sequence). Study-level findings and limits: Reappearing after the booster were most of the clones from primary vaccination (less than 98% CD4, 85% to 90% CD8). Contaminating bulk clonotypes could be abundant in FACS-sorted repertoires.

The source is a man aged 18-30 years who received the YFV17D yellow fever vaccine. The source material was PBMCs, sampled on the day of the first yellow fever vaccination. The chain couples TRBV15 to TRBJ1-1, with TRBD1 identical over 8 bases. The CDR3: CATKNIGQGLNTEAFF. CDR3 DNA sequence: TGTGCCACCAAAAACATAGGACAGGGTTTGAACACTGAAGCTTTCTTT.